The present T cell receptor (beta chain) was sequenced within a study of shared clonotypes between healthy human individuals. Study information: A couple of female and three male donors aged 18 to 49 were enrolled.

To note about this clone: Its matching antigen is unknown.

The study, taken as a whole, reports: In several donors, about 5% of naive CD4 clonotypes appeared in common. In the sorted subsets, rarefaction showed sequencing was incomplete despite large depth.

Clones were sequenced by immunoSEQ multiplex PCR, and TCRdb holds only the in-frame ones, with some missing. Here the sample spans roughly 1,800,000 clones, approximately 94% being singletons. Losses at the gene ends were 5 bases for V and 1 base for J; bases not matched to a gene: 8. The CDR3 is 17 residues long. From germline, CDR1 is SEHNR and CDR2 FQNEAQ (reference sequence). Only CD45RO-negative cells positively selected for CCR7 counted as naive CD8 cells, so terminally differentiated effector memory CD45RA+ cells were excluded. Sequencing input: naive CD8+ T cells sorted from blood. The J gene is TRBJ1-6, the V gene TRBV7-9; 7 nucleotides line up with TRBD1. The TCR originated in a man aged 18 to 30 in good health. CDR3: CASSQDRDRSYNSPLHF. The CDR3 DNA sequence: TGTGCCAGCAGCCAAGACAGGGATAGGTCCTATAATTCACCCCTCCACTTT. The whole variable domain, remainder taken from reference TRBV7-9 and TRBJ1-6, is DTGVSQNPRHKITKRGQNVTFRCDPISEHNRLYWYRQTLGQGPEFLTYFQNEAQLEKSRLLSDRFSAERPKGSFSTLEIQRTEQGDSAMYLCASSQDRDRSYNSPLHFGNGTRLTVT.